This T cell receptor (beta chain) was captured in a study of cytomegalovirus exposure and HLA in healthy donors. The PCR employed 60 Vbeta primers together with 13 Jbeta primers. Generated by immunoSEQ multiplex PCR, the TCRdb table keeps only in-frame clones and is missing some. This sample has around 97,000 clones, with around 73% found just once. The CDR3 is made up of 14 amino acids. V lost 5 bases to trimming and J lost 8 bases; unmatched junction nucleotides: 6. Germline CDR1 and CDR2: KGHSH and LQKENI. This chain connects TRBV18 to TRBJ1-5, with 10 bases matching TRBD1. The sequenced sample was PBMCs. The receptor was derived from a man in his forties or fifties in good health and CMV-seronegative. As DNA, the CDR3 is TGTGCCAGCTCATCGACAGGGGGCTTGGAGCCCCAGCATTTT. It codes for CASSSTGGLEPQHF.